The next 23 T cell receptor beta chains were all read from a single sample in a study of PD-1 blockade in classical Hodgkin lymphoma. Relapse was seen in all patients after autologous stem cell transplantation, and brentuximab vedotin exposure was variable. TCRdb's table, derived via immunoSEQ multiplex PCR, lists solely in-frame clones and lacks some. The sample holds over 35,000 clones, around three quarters seen once. Sequences were derived from peripheral blood mononuclear cells (PBMCs), sampled before the second cycle of nivolumab. These receptors came from a human donor with classical Hodgkin lymphoma.

The chain links TRBV2 to TRBJ2-3; D uncertain. The CDR3 sequence is 12 residues long. V lost 8 bases and J lost 0, with 6 bases in between. Looked up from germline, CDR1 is SNHLY and CDR2 is FYNNEI. This CDR3 reads CASGVSTDTQYF. CDR3 DNA: TGTGCCAGCGGGGTTAGCACAGATACGCAGTATTTT.

This clone was picked up one time. V and J are TRBV6-6 and TRBJ1-2, with unresolved D. V lost 2 bases to trimming and J lost 1 base, with 8 bases between them. This CDR3 contains 14 residues. The germline gives CDR1 MNHNY, CDR2 SVGAGI (reference sequence). The CDR3 is CASSYDRVNYGYTF. The CDR3 nucleotides are TGTGCCAGCAGTTACGATAGGGTTAACTATGGCTACACCTTC.

This clone has more than one count but fewer than ten. The chain combines TRBV5-6 with TRBJ1-1; D unresolved. The germline CDR1 and CDR2 sequences are SGHDT and YYEEEE. V was cut by 4 bases and J by 4 bases, with 11 bases left in between. CDR3 length equals 13 residues. CDR3 region: CASSLSLATEAFF. The CDR3 nucleotides read TGTGCCAGCAGCCTATCCTTGGCCACTGAAGCTTTCTTT.

The chain has TRBV5-6 and TRBJ2-3; D gene ambiguous. V lost 1 base to trimming and J lost 2 bases, with 5 bases between them. CDR3 length: 13 amino acids. Germline V gene data show CDR1 as SGHDT and CDR2 as YYEEEE. The CDR3 bases are TGTGCCAGCAGCTTGTCCTACACAGATACGCAGTATTTT. Its protein product is CASSLSYTDTQYF.

This clone appeared a few times. J is TRBJ2-5 and V is TRBV29-1; 7 positions agree with TRBD1. The CDR3 contains 12 residues. Germline lookup yields CDR1 SQVTM and CDR2 ANQGSEA. The V and J ends lost 6 bases and 4 bases, in that order; junction bases with no gene match: 5. The CDR3 bases are TGCAGCGTCACAGGGGCGGGAGAGACCCAGTACTTC. Amino acids: CSVTGAGETQYF. Filled out from reference TRBV29-1 and TRBJ2-5, the complete variable domain reads SAVISQKPSRDICQRGTSLTIQCQVDSQVTMMFWYRQQPGQSLTLIATANQGSEATYESGFVIDKFPISRPNLTFSTLTVSNMSPEDSSIYLCSVTGAGETQYFGPGTRLLVL.

V gene TRBV6-1 combines with J gene TRBJ1-2, with D possibly TRBD1 on 5 matching bases. V lost 2 bases and J 4 bases, leaving 11 bases between the germline ends. The germline V gene encodes CDR1 MNHNS and CDR2 SASEGT. This CDR3 has 14 residues. The CDR3 spells CASSETGRVYGYTF. The CDR3 nucleotides read TGTGCCAGCAGTGAAACCGGCAGGGTCTATGGCTACACCTTC.

The chain joins TRBV5-4 to TRBJ2-5; D unresolved. The length of the CDR3 is 16 residues. V lost 2 bases and J 4 bases, leaving 18 bases between the germline ends. The germline V gene has CDR1 SGHNT and CDR2 YYREEE (reference sequence). CDR3 region: CASSLRTEMARETQYF. In DNA form, the CDR3 reads TGTGCCAGCAGCTTACGCACGGAAATGGCGAGAGAGACCCAGTACTTC.

The chain recombines TRBV19 with TRBJ1-1; D is possibly TRBD1 (5 bases). The CDR3 is 15 residues long. The ends were cut back, 5 bases at V and 0 bases at J, with 13 bases in the middle. From germline, CDR1 is LNHDA and CDR2 SQIVND (reference sequence). CDR3 loop: CASSPPGRVNTEAFF. CDR3 bases: TGTGCCAGTAGTCCCCCGGGACGGGTGAACACTGAAGCTTTCTTT.

V usage is TRBV5-1 and J usage is TRBJ1-1; a weak D match, TRBD1 (5 bases). This CDR3 comprises 14 residues. Trimming removed 4 bases from V and 4 bases from J, with 14 bases in between. Germline V gene data show CDR1 as SGHRS and CDR2 as YFSETQ. As DNA, the CDR3 is TGCGCCAGCAGCCTCTTGGGGCCTCCCACTGAAGCTTTCTTT. Translation: CASSLLGPPTEAFF. Combining the CDR3 with reference TRBV5-1 and TRBJ1-1 gives the whole variable domain KAGVTQTPRYLIKTRGQQVTLSCSPISGHRSVSWYQQTPGQGLQFLFEYFSETQRNKGNFPGRFSGRQFSNSRSEMNVSTLELGDSALYLCASSLLGPPTEAFFGQGTRLTVV.

The genes are TRBV7-2 and TRBJ1-3; TRBD1 matches 10 bases. This CDR3 comprises 17 residues. The V and J ends lost 4 bases and 0 bases, in that order; junction bases with no gene match: 6. The germline gives CDR1 SGHTA, CDR2 FQGNSA. As DNA, the CDR3 is TGTGCCAGCAGCTCCCGACAGGGGGCTTACTCTGGAAACACCATATATTTT. This sequence encodes CASSSRQGAYSGNTIYF.

V gene TRBV2 combines with J gene TRBJ1-2; 11 bases line up with TRBD1. Germline V gives CDR1 SNHLY, CDR2 FYNNEI. Trimming removed 4 bases from V and 8 bases from J; junction bases left unmatched: 6. The CDR3 is made up of 14 amino acids. CDR3 in DNA: TGTGCCAGCAGTGCCGGACAGGGGGCTCGCGGCTACACCTTC. This encodes CASSAGQGARGYTF.

The V and J genes are TRBV7-2 and TRBJ1-3; no definite D call. Per germline, CDR1 SGHTA and CDR2 FQGNSA. V lost 1 base to trimming and J lost 0 bases, with 7 bases between them. The CDR3 consists of 15 residues. CDR3 DNA sequence: TGTGCCAGCAGCTTAGAACAGAGCTCTGGAAACACCATATATTTT. It is translated as CASSLEQSSGNTIYF.

The chain links TRBV27 to TRBJ2-3; D is perhaps TRBD1 (5 bases). The germline V gene encodes CDR1 MNHEY and CDR2 SMNVEV (reference sequence). The V and J ends lost 6 bases and 2 bases respectively, with 15 bases between them. This CDR3 region has 15 residues. The CDR3 sequence: CASSERGRDTDTQYF. The CDR3 nucleotides read TGTGCCAGCAGCGAAAGGGGCAGGGACACAGATACGCAGTATTTT.

This chain uses TRBV5-6 with TRBJ2-5; 8 bases align to TRBD1. From germline, CDR1 is SGHDT and CDR2 YYEEEE. V was clipped by 2 bases and J by 5 bases; unmatched bases: 8. This CDR3 region has 15 residues. The CDR3 spells CASSLLAGGRETQYF. Here the CDR3 DNA reads TGTGCCAGCAGCTTATTGGCAGGGGGCCGTGAGACCCAGTACTTC.

The table lists this clone with a count of one. The rearrangement links TRBV4-1 to TRBJ1-2, with D unresolved. Looked up from germline, CDR1 is MGHRA and CDR2 is YSYEKL. V was trimmed by 6 bases and J by 0 bases, leaving 11 bases between them. The CDR3 spans 14 residues. The CDR3 DNA reads TGCGCCAGCAGACCCCCGGGAGCTAACTATGGCTACACCTTC. Protein product: CASRPPGANYGYTF.

This clone was detected only once. The chain is built from TRBV6-5 and TRBJ1-3; TRBD1 matches at 7 bases. Unmatched junction bases numbered 6, after V lost 6 bases and J lost 4 bases. The germline CDR1 and CDR2 sequences are MNHEY and SVGAGI. The CDR3 has 14 residues. Written as DNA, the CDR3 is TGTGCCAGCAGAGCGACAGGGTCCGGAAACACCATATATTTT. This encodes CASRATGSGNTIYF.

The chain carries TRBV7-3 and TRBJ1-2; TRBD1 agrees at 12 bases. J lost 6 bases, V lost 4 bases, and 12 bases had no gene match. This CDR3 has 17 amino acids. Germline CDR1 is SGHTA and CDR2 is FQGTGA. CDR3 sequence: CASSSITGTGGRDGYTF. In DNA, the CDR3 is TGTGCCAGCAGCTCCATTACCGGGACAGGGGGCCGAGATGGCTACACCTTC.

The chain uses TRBV5-8 and TRBJ2-1, with D unresolved. V lost 4 bases and J 4 bases, leaving 3 bases between the germline ends. The length of the CDR3 is 11 residues. Germline CDR1 SGHTS, CDR2 YDEGEE. The CDR3 nucleotides read TGTGCCAGCAGCCTATACAATGAGCAGTTCTTC. Amino acid sequence: CASSLYNEQFF.

The V gene is TRBV28, the J gene TRBJ1-2; D uncertain. Trimming cost V 2 bases and J 8 bases, with 9 bases left between them. CDR1 is MDHEN, CDR2 SYDVKM, per germline. The CDR3 contains 12 residues. The CDR3 DNA reads TGTGCCAGCAGTTTAATCCTACGGGGCTACACCTTC. It codes for CASSLILRGYTF.

The gene calls are TRBV2 and TRBJ2-5; 8 bases align to TRBD2. Per the germline V gene, CDR1 is SNHLY and CDR2 is FYNNEI. This CDR3 has 15 amino acids. Trimming at V came to 3 bases and at J to 2 bases, leaving 5 bases not matched to a gene. In DNA form, the CDR3 reads TGTGCCAGCAGTGAGAAGTTAGCGGGACAAGAGACCCAGTACTTC. Protein product: CASSEKLAGQETQYF.

The gene calls are TRBV7-2 and TRBJ1-5, with 9 bases matching TRBD1. The CDR3 runs to 14 residues. The V gene end was trimmed by 5 bases and the J gene end by 6 bases; junction bases not matched to a gene: 5. Germline CDR1 reads SGHTA; CDR2 reads FQGNSA. CDR3 nucleotides: TGTGCCAGCAGCCTGGACAGGGGCACTCAGCCCCAGCATTTT. As protein: CASSLDRGTQPQHF.

This rearrangement joins TRBV11-3 to TRBJ2-3; D may be TRBD2 (6 bases). V was trimmed by 4 bases and J by 3 bases, leaving 14 bases between them. The CDR3 covers 15 residues. Germline V gives CDR1 SGHNT, CDR2 YENEEA. The CDR3 region has the DNA TGTGCCAGCAGCTCGAGACTAGACGGGACAGATACGCAGTATTTT. This gives the protein CASSSRLDGTDTQYF.

The chain uses TRBV7-2 and TRBJ2-7; unclear D gene. The CDR3 sequence is 12 residues long. Germline values: CDR1 SGHTA, CDR2 FQGNSA. V lost 4 bases to trimming and J lost 0 bases, with 4 bases between them. CDR3 sequence (DNA): TGTGCCAGCAGCTCCCTCTCCTACGAGCAGTACTTC. Amino acids: CASSSLSYEQYF. The variable domain in full, with the rest retrieved from reference TRBV7-2 and TRBJ2-7, is GAGVSQSPSNKVTEKGKDVELRCDPISGHTALYWYRQSLGQGLEFLIYFQGNSAPDKSGLPSDRFSAERTGGSVSTLTIQRTQQEDSAVYLCASSSLSYEQYFGPGTRLTVT.